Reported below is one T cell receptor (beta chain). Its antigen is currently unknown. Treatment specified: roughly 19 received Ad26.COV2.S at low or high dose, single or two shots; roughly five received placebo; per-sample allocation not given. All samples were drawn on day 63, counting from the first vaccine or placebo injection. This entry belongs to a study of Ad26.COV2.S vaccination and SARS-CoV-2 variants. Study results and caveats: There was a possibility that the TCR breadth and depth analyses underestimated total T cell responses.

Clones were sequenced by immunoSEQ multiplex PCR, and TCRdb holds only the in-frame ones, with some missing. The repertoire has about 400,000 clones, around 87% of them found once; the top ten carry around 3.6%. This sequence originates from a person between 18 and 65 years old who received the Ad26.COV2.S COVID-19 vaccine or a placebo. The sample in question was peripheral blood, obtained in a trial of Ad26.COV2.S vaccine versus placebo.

CDR3 region: CASSQPGQGPYEQYF. As DNA, the CDR3 is TGCGCCAGCAGCCAGCCGGGACAGGGGCCGTACGAGCAGTACTTC. The chain is built from TRBV4-1 and TRBJ2-7; 10 nucleotides line up with TRBD1. This CDR3 has 15 amino acids. V lost 3 bases and J lost 4; bases outside the gene matches: 6. CDR1 is MGHRA, CDR2 YSYEKL, per germline.